This passage covers 26 T cell receptor beta chains from one sample sequenced in a study of blood T cell repertoires in COVID-19 (TCRdb year 2020). Preparation of the library involved the immunoSEQ multiplex PCR assay. The immuneACCESS repertoire file appears here via TCRdb, limited to in-frame rearrangements. These files lack a portion of the clones; in checked studies, under half of the deficit traces to unresolved V genes, and the cause of the others is not known. Present in this sample are 250,000 or so clones, around four fifths of which were seen just once. Jointly, the top ten make up around 6.4% of the sample. Sequenced: peripheral blood. The receptors originated from an older woman with active or convalescent COVID-19.

A few counts support this clone. The chain carries TRBV28 and TRBJ1-5, with TRBD1 matching 12 bases. Germline assignment: CDR1 MDHEN and CDR2 SYDVKM. The J segment lost 5 bases and the V segment lost 5 bases, leaving 1 base of the junction unmatched. This CDR3 has 14 residues. The CDR3 bases are TGTGCCAGCAGTGGGACAGGGGGCTATCAGCCCCAGCATTTT. This sequence encodes CASSGTGGYQPQHF.

This clone was seen only once. V gene TRBV3-1 (or the pseudogene TRBV3-2) combines with J gene TRBJ1-1, with 11 bases aligning to TRBD1. V lost 1 base, J lost 0 bases, and 7 bases stayed unmatched. This CDR3 is 18 amino acids long. Germline loops: CDR1 LGHDT, CDR2 YNNKEL (reference sequence). Here the CDR3 reads CASSQAGTGGWLNTEAFF. The CDR3 DNA reads TGTGCCAGCAGCCAAGCGGGGACAGGGGGATGGTTGAACACTGAAGCTTTCTTT.

This clone was picked up one time. The rearrangement uses TRBV7-3 and TRBJ2-1, with 12 bases identical to TRBD2. Germline V lookup: CDR1 SGHTA, CDR2 FQGTGA. V lost 6 bases and J lost 5; bases outside the gene matches: 5. The CDR3 is made up of 15 amino acids. The CDR3, as DNA: TGTGCCAGCAGTTCCGGACTAGCGGGAAACAATGAGCAGTTCTTC. The encoded protein is CASSSGLAGNNEQFF.

This clone was seen once. This chain uses TRBV5-1 with TRBJ2-1, with 8 bases aligning to TRBD2. This CDR3 region has 14 residues. Germline values: CDR1 SGHRS, CDR2 YFSETQ. J was trimmed by 5 bases and V by 4 bases; bases with no gene match: 5. This CDR3 is CASSRGLAHNEQFF. The CDR3 DNA reads as TGCGCCAGCAGCAGAGGACTAGCCCACAATGAGCAGTTCTTC.

The chain joins TRBV2 to TRBJ1-2, with D unclear. The CDR3 spans 13 residues. Per germline, CDR1 SNHLY and CDR2 FYNNEI. Deletions cut 5 bases from V and 5 bases from J, with 12 bases between. This CDR3 is CASSTGEGYGYTF. The CDR3 bases are TGTGCCAGCAGTACTGGAGAGGGTTATGGCTACACCTTC.

This clone was detected once. V is TRBV10-1 and J is TRBJ2-5, with TRBD2 as a possible D gene (5 bases). The CDR3 loop spans 14 amino acids. Trimming removed 1 base at V and 3 bases at J, with 9 bases between. Germline V gene lookup returns CDR1 WNHNN and CDR2 SYGVQD (reference sequence). The CDR3 DNA reads as TGCGCCAGCAGTGAGTTCGTCGGGGAAGAGACCCAGTACTTC. Encoded protein: CASSEFVGEETQYF.

The chain joins TRBV11-2 to TRBJ2-5; 8 positions match TRBD1. The germline CDR1 and CDR2 sequences are SGHAT and FQNNGV. The J segment lost 1 base and the V segment lost 0 bases, leaving 10 bases of the junction unmatched. The CDR3 has 18 residues. CDR3: CASSLDPWDRPAQETQYF. In nucleotides, the CDR3 is TGTGCCAGCAGCTTAGACCCTTGGGACAGGCCCGCCCAAGAGACCCAGTACTTC.

The rearrangement links TRBV30 to TRBJ1-1, with D maybe TRBD1 (6 bases). The ends were cut back, 4 bases at V and 5 bases at J, with 17 bases in the middle. Germline lookup yields CDR1 GTSNPN and CDR2 SVGIG (reference sequence). This CDR3 is 14 amino acids long. The CDR3, as DNA: TGTGCCTGGAATCCACAGGGAGAGGGGACTGAAGCTTTCTTT. Translated, it gives CAWNPQGEGTEAFF.

V and J are TRBV5-6 and TRBJ2-2, with 7 positions matching TRBD2. Germline V gene lookup returns CDR1 SGHDT and CDR2 YYEEEE. The CDR3 has 17 residues. Trimming at V came to 4 bases and at J to 6 bases, leaving 15 bases not matched to a gene. The CDR3 DNA is TGTGCCAGCAGCACACCACTAGCGCCCATGGGGGCCGGGGAGCTGTTTTTT. Translated, it gives CASSTPLAPMGAGELFF.

V usage is TRBV5-1 and J usage is TRBJ2-1; no clear D. The CDR3 totals 15 residues. Germline V CDR1 and CDR2: SGHRS, YFSETQ. V shed 1 base and J shed 6 bases, with 14 bases lying between them. The CDR3 DNA reads as TGCGCCAGCAGCTTGAGTACAGAGTTTTTCAATGAGCAGTTCTTC. Its protein product is CASSLSTEFFNEQFF.

The V and J genes are TRBV27 and TRBJ2-3; possibly TRBD2 for D (6 bases). Germline V gene lookup returns CDR1 MNHEY and CDR2 SMNVEV (reference sequence). The germline V and J ends were trimmed by 4 bases and 2 bases, with 13 bases remaining between them. CDR3 length: 15 amino acids. CDR3 DNA sequence: TGTGCCAGCAGTTCCTCCGGGGGTTTCACAGATACGCAGTATTTT. Encoded protein: CASSSSGGFTDTQYF.

The chain links TRBV20-1 to TRBJ2-3, with D uncertain. The CDR3 extends over 15 amino acids. Trimming took 3 bases from V and 4 from J, leaving 17 bases between them. The V gene's germline CDR1 is DFQATT and CDR2 SNEGSKA (reference sequence). The DNA for the CDR3 is TGCAGTGCTAGTGAGGTCGCCCCGGTCCCAGATACGCAGTATTTT. Protein sequence: CSASEVAPVPDTQYF.

The J gene is TRBJ2-1, the V gene TRBV11-3; 8 bases line up with TRBD2. From germline, CDR1 is SGHNT and CDR2 YENEEA. The CDR3 has 17 residues. The V segment lost 3 bases and the J segment 0 bases; nucleotides outside the gene matches: 7. CDR3 bases: TGTGCCAGCAGCTTCATAGCGGGATTACCCTCCTACAATGAGCAGTTCTTC. This sequence encodes CASSFIAGLPSYNEQFF.

The genes are TRBV29-1 and TRBJ2-5, with TRBD2 matching over 11 bases. The CDR3 runs 13 residues. V trimming: 6 bases; J trimming: 3 bases; junction bases outside the gene matches: 3. Looked up from germline, CDR1 is SQVTM and CDR2 is ANQGSEA. The CDR3 is CSVQTSGEETQYF. CDR3 coding DNA: TGCAGCGTGCAGACTAGCGGGGAAGAGACCCAGTACTTC.

The rearrangement joins TRBV5-8 to TRBJ2-4, with 13 nucleotides matching TRBD2. Germline CDR1 is SGHTS and CDR2 is YDEGEE. Germline trimming cut 4 bases from V and 8 bases from J; bases unmatched to any gene: 9. CDR3 size: 16 residues. Here the CDR3 reads CASSPRLAGGAYIQYF. The CDR3 DNA reads as TGTGCCAGCAGCCCTCGACTAGCGGGAGGAGCTTACATTCAGTACTTC.

This sequence joins TRBV29-1 and TRBJ1-1; possible D gene TRBD1, 5 bases. Germline V CDR1 and CDR2: SQVTM, ANQGSEA. CDR3 length: 13 residues. The V gene lost 6 bases and the J gene lost 2 bases, with 13 bases spanning the gap. The CDR3 loop reads CSVKPRGNTEAFF. The CDR3 nucleotides are TGCAGCGTCAAACCTAGGGGAAACACTGAAGCTTTCTTT.

The gene calls are TRBV5-1 and TRBJ1-2; D is uncertain. Trimming pared 0 bases from V and 1 base from J, leaving 7 bases between. The CDR3 length is 14 residues. CDR1 and CDR2 (germline): SGHRS, YFSETQ. This CDR3 is CASSLATGNYGYTF. In DNA, the CDR3 is TGCGCCAGCAGCTTGGCCACGGGTAACTATGGCTACACCTTC.

The chain carries TRBV19 and TRBJ2-5, with D uncertain. With 4 bases removed from V and 2 bases from J, the gap between germline ends came to 11 bases. CDR1 and CDR2 from the germline V gene are LNHDA and SQIVND (reference sequence). The CDR3 totals 14 residues. As DNA, the CDR3 is TGTGCCAGTAGTACCAGACAAAGGCAAGAGACCCAGTACTTC. Protein sequence: CASSTRQRQETQYF.

The chain's CDR3 is CASSPDRGEGYTF. CDR3 coding DNA: TGTGCCAGCAGCCCCGACAGGGGAGAAGGCTACACCTTC. The chain uses TRBV12-3 or TRBV12-4 and TRBJ1-2; 8 positions match TRBD1. Germline trimming cut 6 bases from V and 8 bases from J; bases unmatched to any gene: 8. This CDR3 is built from 13 residues.

CDR3 residues: CASSPHSSNEKLFF. The CDR3 DNA is TGCGCCAGCAGCCCTCACAGCTCTAATGAAAAACTGTTTTTT. J is TRBJ1-4 and V is TRBV5-1, with no clear D. This CDR3 has 14 residues. Deletions cut 4 bases from V and 3 bases from J, with 10 bases between. From germline, CDR1 is SGHRS and CDR2 YFSETQ.

This clone was counted once. The rearrangement joins TRBV6-6 to TRBJ1-2, with 7 bases matching TRBD1. Germline V gene sequence: CDR1 MNHNY, CDR2 SVGAGI (reference sequence). The CDR3 runs 14 residues. Losses at the gene ends were 0 bases for V and 6 bases for J; bases not matched to a gene: 4. The CDR3 loop reads CASSYSLGQDGYTF. For the CDR3, the DNA is TGTGCCAGCAGTTACTCCCTTGGACAGGATGGCTACACCTTC.

This chain joins TRBV10-1 and TRBJ1-3; D unclear. The CDR3 totals 15 residues. Per the germline V gene, CDR1 is WNHNN and CDR2 is SYGVQD (reference sequence). V was trimmed by 7 bases and J by 0 bases, leaving 13 bases between them. Here the CDR3 DNA reads TGCGCCAGCACCGAGTCCGGCGGCTCTGGAAACACCATATATTTT. This sequence encodes CASTESGGSGNTIYF.

The sample holds a few counts of this clone. The chain combines TRBV5-8 with TRBJ2-7; no clear D. This CDR3 comprises 14 residues. Looked up from germline, CDR1 is SGHTS and CDR2 is YDEGEE. V lost 1 base and J 4 bases, leaving 12 bases between the germline ends. CDR3 coding DNA: TGTGCCAGCAGCTTGTTATGGCAAAGTTACGAGCAGTACGTC. This gives the protein CASSLLWQSYEQYV.

V gene TRBV11-2 combines with J gene TRBJ2-3; TRBD2 aligns across 7 bases. The V and J ends lost 2 bases and 6 bases, in that order; junction bases with no gene match: 20. Germline V gene data show CDR1 as SGHAT and CDR2 as FQNNGV. The CDR3 contains 19 residues. CDR3: CASSLRGLLGYSSGDTQYF. DNA for the CDR3: TGTGCCAGCAGCTTAAGGGGACTACTAGGTTACAGTTCGGGGGATACGCAGTATTTT. The entire variable domain, with the rest obtained from reference TRBV11-2 and TRBJ2-3, is as follows: EAGVAQSPRYKIIEKRQSVAFWCNPISGHATLYWYQQILGQGPKLLIQFQNNGVVDDSQLPKDRFSAERLKGVDSTLKIQPAKLEDSAVYLCASSLRGLLGYSSGDTQYFGPGTRLTVL.

The chain employs TRBV2 and TRBJ1-6, with 9 bases lining up with TRBD1. This CDR3 comprises 15 residues. Looked up from germline, CDR1 is SNHLY and CDR2 is FYNNEI. Trimming cost V 2 bases and J 6 bases; bases outside gene matches: 2. As DNA, the CDR3 is TGTGCCAGCAGTGAAAGGGGACAGGGTAATTCACCCCTCCACTTT. Its protein is CASSERGQGNSPLHF.

This clone was found once. The gene calls are TRBV5-1 and TRBJ2-1, with a weak D call TRBD1 (5 bases). This CDR3 is built from 13 residues. CDR1 and CDR2 from the germline V gene are SGHRS and YFSETQ. V lost 4 bases and J lost 3, with 8 bases in between. The CDR3 loop is CASSPQGYNEQFF. The CDR3 bases are TGCGCCAGCAGCCCCCAGGGCTACAATGAGCAGTTCTTC.